This T cell receptor (beta chain) was recovered during a study of blood T cell repertoires in COVID-19. The V gene lost 7 bases and the J gene lost 6 bases, with 12 bases spanning the gap. There are 12 residues in the CDR3. The germline V gene has CDR1 SQVTM and CDR2 ANQGSEA. This clone was detected a few times. Some clones are missing from TCRdb's copy, which holds only in-frame ones; the method was immunoSEQ multiplex PCR. The sample has 200,000 to 250,000 clones, 82% seen once. This rearrangement joins TRBV29-1 to TRBJ2-2; D may be TRBD1 (6 bases). The receptor was derived from an elderly woman with acute or convalescent COVID-19. Sequenced sample: peripheral blood. CDR3 loop: CSATGFAGELFF. CDR3 DNA sequence: TGCAGCGCAACAGGGTTTGCCGGGGAGCTGTTTTTT.